Listed below are T cell receptor beta chains from one sample, sequenced in a study of blood T cells in healthy people across ages. TCRdb ran MiXCR on the 5' RACE reads and lists one entry per CDR3 protein. This sample has 1.5 million to 2 million distinct CDR3 sequences, with 28% found just once. Sequenced material: blood. These TCRs come from a woman aged 25 to 45 in good health. Each CDR3 is given with its conserved first and last residue. A D gene is named only where the DNA matches it firmly. Part of the rows lack a size; the others show once, few, many or a class for expanded clones.

j_gene | abundance | d_gene | v_gene | CDR3nt | CDR3aa
TRBJ2-1 | NA | NA | TRBV7-9 | TGTGCCAGCAGCCCCGTGGGTGGGCGCGGTGAGCAGTTCTTC | CASSPVGGRGEQFF
TRBJ1-1 | NA | TRBD1 | TRBV20-1 | TGCAGTGCTAGAGACCCGGACAGGGTGACCACTGAAGCTTTCTTT | CSARDPDRVTTEAFF
TRBJ2-1 | few | TRBD2 | TRBV6-1 | TGTGCCAGCCTACCCCTAGCGGGGGGGTCCTACAATGAGCAGTTCTTC | CASLPLAGGSYNEQFF
TRBJ2-1 | many | NA | TRBV24-1 | TGTGCCACCAGTGATTCCTCCAGGGGAAAGGGCAATGAGCAGTTCTTC | CATSDSSRGKGNEQFF
TRBJ2-5 | few | NA | TRBV20-1 | TGCAGTGCTCAGATAGGGGCCCTCCAAGAGACCCAGTACTTC | CSAQIGALQETQYF
TRBJ2-1 | many | NA | TRBV24-1 | TGTGCCACCAGTGATACACAAGGGGATGAGCAGTTCTTC | CATSDTQGDEQFF
TRBJ1-5 | NA | NA | TRBV18 | TGTGCCAGCTCACCGTCCGTCCTCAATCAGCCCCAGCATTTT | CASSPSVLNQPQHF
TRBJ2-5 | NA | TRBD2 | TRBV7-2 | TGTGCCAGCAGCTCCCAGGGACTAGCGGGAAGAGGGACCCAGTACTTC | CASSSQGLAGRGTQYF
TRBJ1-1 | NA | NA | TRBV5-1 | TGCGCCAGCAGCTTGGCCATTCGGGGTGAAGCTTTCTTT | CASSLAIRGEAFF
TRBJ2-3 | NA | NA | TRBV5-1 | TGCGCCACACGCGTCGCGACACGCACAGATACGCAGTATTTT | CATRVATRTDTQYF
TRBJ2-1 | few | TRBD2 | TRBV12-3/TRBV12-4 | TGTGCCAGCAGGCCCCAGATGGGGGGGAATGAGCAGTTCTTC | CASRPQMGGNEQFF
TRBJ2-1 | NA | NA | TRBV6-1 | TGTGCCAGCAGTGAACCGGGACAAAGGTCCTTAAATGAGCAGTTCTTC | CASSEPGQRSLNEQFF
TRBJ1-2 | NA | NA | TRBV20-1 | TGCAGTGCTAGCACGGAAAACTATGGCTACACCTTC | CSASTENYGYTF
TRBJ2-4 | many | TRBD1 | TRBV5-1 | TGCGCCAGCAGCTTCGGGACAGGCCTAGCCAAAAACATTCAGTACTTC | CASSFGTGLAKNIQYF
TRBJ2-5 | many | NA | TRBV20-1 | TGCAGTGCTAGGGTCACGCGGGCGGAGACCCAGTACTTC | CSARVTRAETQYF
TRBJ2-7 | few | NA | TRBV5-1 | TGCGCCAGCCGCGGACAGTCCTACAATGAGCAGTACTTC | CASRGQSYNEQYF
TRBJ2-7 | NA | NA | TRBV3-1 | TGTGCCAGCAGCCAAGAGGTCGGAGGGTACGAGCAGTACTTC | CASSQEVGGYEQYF
TRBJ2-5 | NA | NA | TRBV7-2 | TGTGCCAGCAGCCCCAAGCCTGGGACCCAAGAGACCCAGTACTTC | CASSPKPGTQETQYF
TRBJ2-7 | NA | NA | TRBV10-3 | TGTGCCATCAGTGACCCCGAACAGGACTCAACCCACGAGCAGTACTTC | CAISDPEQDSTHEQYF
TRBJ2-1 | NA | NA | TRBV12-5 | TGTGCTTGTGGTTTGATCCAGGAGCAGTTCTTC | CACGLIQEQFF
TRBJ2-7 | NA | NA | TRBV7-9 | TGTGCCAGCAGCTTAGCGACAGTCGAGCAGTACTTC | CASSLATVEQYF
TRBJ1-5 | NA | NA | TRBV30 | TGTGCCTGGAGTGTTGGGACCGCCGATCAGCCCCAGCATTTT | CAWSVGTADQPQHF
TRBJ2-3 | NA | NA | TRBV25-1 | TGTGCCAGCAGTGGCAGCTTGCTCGCAGATACGCAGTATTTT | CASSGSLLADTQYF